A selection of T cell receptor beta chains follows, all from one sample in a study of T-cell memory formation after mild COVID-19. TCRdb called the 5' RACE reads again in MiXCR, with one record for every CDR3 protein. The sample records 150,000 to 200,000 distinct CDR3 sequences, more than 14% being singletons. Sequenced material: PBMCs or a T cell subset sorted from them (not recorded which). These receptors were collected from an adult woman who had mild COVID-19 (a few samples of this study predate the infection). Cell type and time point are not known. Both conserved end residues are part of each CDR3. The order of the fields is V gene, J gene, CDR3 protein.

v_call: TRBV19; j_call: TRBJ1-2; cdr3_aa: CASSLGQGPSNYGYTF
v_call: TRBV2; j_call: TRBJ2-7; cdr3_aa: CATIGGTYEQYF
v_call: TRBV6-5; j_call: TRBJ1-4; cdr3_aa: CASSTSEGRKLFF
v_call: TRBV12-3/TRBV12-4; j_call: TRBJ2-5; cdr3_aa: CASSLSPGQRTQYF
v_call: TRBV7-9; j_call: TRBJ2-3; cdr3_aa: CASSAQRGRGTDTQYF
v_call: TRBV10-3; j_call: TRBJ2-1; cdr3_aa: CASGQNYNEQFF
v_call: TRBV11-1; j_call: TRBJ2-6; cdr3_aa: CASSFDGGVSGANVLTF
v_call: TRBV20-1; j_call: TRBJ1-1; cdr3_aa: CSARSLPLLDSPGAFF
v_call: TRBV6-2/TRBV6-3; j_call: TRBJ2-7; cdr3_aa: CASRPRGPYEQYF
v_call: TRBV7-6; j_call: TRBJ1-6; cdr3_aa: CASSPSRGGTYNSPLHF
v_call: TRBV7-6; j_call: TRBJ2-1; cdr3_aa: CASSSPGLAGVNEQFF
v_call: TRBV18; j_call: TRBJ2-7; cdr3_aa: CASSPDRGPSYEQYF
v_call: TRBV7-3; j_call: TRBJ1-5; cdr3_aa: CASSLTGQGNQPQHF
v_call: TRBV4-2; j_call: TRBJ2-7; cdr3_aa: CASSLRADEQYF
v_call: TRBV27; j_call: TRBJ2-7; cdr3_aa: CASSLSEGWVQYF
v_call: TRBV25-1; j_call: TRBJ1-2; cdr3_aa: CASSGFGVNYGYTF
v_call: TRBV7-8; j_call: TRBJ2-3; cdr3_aa: CASSLRASGGTDTQYF
v_call: TRBV20-1; j_call: TRBJ2-5; cdr3_aa: CSAFQGARETQYF
v_call: TRBV4-2; j_call: TRBJ1-5; cdr3_aa: CASSREQSNQPQHF
v_call: TRBV10-3; j_call: TRBJ2-7; cdr3_aa: CATLLGAQSYEQYF
v_call: TRBV27; j_call: TRBJ1-6; cdr3_aa: CASSQGALPLHF
v_call: TRBV14; j_call: TRBJ1-2; cdr3_aa: CASSQNRGASYGYTF
v_call: TRBV29-1; j_call: TRBJ2-5; cdr3_aa: CSVEPFSETQYF
v_call: TRBV18; j_call: TRBJ2-1; cdr3_aa: CASSPGLAGAYNEQFF
v_call: TRBV4-1; j_call: TRBJ2-1; cdr3_aa: CASSLLDEQFF
v_call: TRBV9; j_call: TRBJ2-3; cdr3_aa: CASSGQLRGTDTQYF
v_call: TRBV5-5; j_call: TRBJ2-1; cdr3_aa: CASSFIGTSYNEQFF
v_call: TRBV5-5; j_call: TRBJ2-2; cdr3_aa: CASSLRHTNTGELFF
v_call: TRBV11-2; j_call: TRBJ2-3; cdr3_aa: CASSLFGTGSTDTQYF
v_call: TRBV7-9; j_call: TRBJ2-5; cdr3_aa: CASGLAGNPWETQYF
v_call: TRBV5-1; j_call: TRBJ2-1; cdr3_aa: CASSLDVKSGNEQFF
v_call: TRBV5-1; j_call: TRBJ2-1; cdr3_aa: CDSSLGGPYNEQFF
v_call: TRBV12-3/TRBV12-4; j_call: TRBJ2-1; cdr3_aa: CASRNLAGGPPGSYNEQFF
v_call: TRBV6-2/TRBV6-3; j_call: TRBJ2-5; cdr3_aa: CASSFSSSGRSTYQETQYF
v_call: TRBV5-1; j_call: TRBJ2-3; cdr3_aa: CASSLGLASDTQYF
v_call: TRBV6-6; j_call: TRBJ1-2; cdr3_aa: CASSYQGNDYGYTF
v_call: TRBV9; j_call: TRBJ2-5; cdr3_aa: CASSVGTVPQETQYF
v_call: TRBV4-1; j_call: TRBJ2-2; cdr3_aa: CASSKRWSGGAGGELFF
v_call: TRBV29-1; j_call: TRBJ2-7; cdr3_aa: CSVERIAGLYYEQYF
v_call: TRBV4-2; j_call: TRBJ2-5; cdr3_aa: CASSPPLAGGPGETQYF
v_call: TRBV29-1; j_call: TRBJ2-7; cdr3_aa: CSVTPGLLSASYEQYF
v_call: TRBV7-9; j_call: TRBJ1-1; cdr3_aa: CASSSPTQNTEAFF
v_call: TRBV7-7; j_call: TRBJ2-3; cdr3_aa: CASSSGPSSSTQYF
v_call: TRBV7-9; j_call: TRBJ2-3; cdr3_aa: CASSTRTSGRAVDTQYF
v_call: TRBV11-2; j_call: TRBJ2-5; cdr3_aa: CASSLGAGREETQYF
v_call: TRBV7-3; j_call: TRBJ2-6; cdr3_aa: CASSQTGSGANVLTF
v_call: TRBV5-1; j_call: TRBJ1-5; cdr3_aa: CASSLTGDQPKHF
v_call: TRBV20-1; j_call: TRBJ2-7; cdr3_aa: CSARTGYEQYF
v_call: TRBV20-1; j_call: TRBJ2-7; cdr3_aa: CSAAPSTYEQYF
v_call: TRBV24-1; j_call: TRBJ2-1; cdr3_aa: CATSDQPQGNEQFF
v_call: TRBV19; j_call: TRBJ1-1; cdr3_aa: CASRRGRNTEAFF
v_call: TRBV6-5; j_call: TRBJ2-7; cdr3_aa: CASTGDSGVEQYF
v_call: TRBV18; j_call: TRBJ2-1; cdr3_aa: CASSGQELGGQFF
v_call: TRBV4-1; j_call: TRBJ2-7; cdr3_aa: CASKGLSSSYEQYF